These 18 T cell receptor beta chains were all obtained from the same sample, sequenced in a study of regulatory T cells in long-lasting Graves disease. Combining iRepertoire HTBI primers with Arm-PCR of CDR3 regions, the authors built TCR beta libraries. TCRdb ran MiXCR on the multiplex PCR reads and lists one entry per CDR3 protein. The data show roughly 440,000 distinct CDR3 sequences, about 15% seen once. The time point denotes: newly diagnosed GD, antithyroid drugs for less than 3 months. RNA from PBMCs was the source of the TCR library. The same sample was also used in a study of T cells in Graves' hyperthyroidism and ophthalmopathy.

The material was peripheral blood mononuclear cells (PBMCs), obtained at new diagnosis, from a patient treated with antithyroid drugs. The receptors come from a woman aged 18-29 years with Graves disease.

The chain has TRBV12-3 or TRBV12-4 and TRBJ2-7; 15 bases match TRBD2. J gave up 3 bases and V 6 bases, and 9 bases lay outside the gene matches. The CDR3 consists of 17 residues. The CDR3 DNA sequence: TGTGCCAGCAGGGGAGGATTGGGACTAGCGGGAGGCTACGAGCAGTACTTC. Protein sequence: CASRGGLGLAGGYEQYF.

The chain uses TRBV7-3 and TRBJ2-1; no clear D gene. CDR3 length: 15 amino acids. The germline CDR1 and CDR2 sequences are SGHTA and FQGTGA. Trimming stripped 5 bases from V and 5 bases from J, with 16 bases between. CDR3 sequence (DNA): TGTGCCAGCAGCATATCCGGGCCTTGGGACAATGAGCAGTTCTTC. As protein: CASSISGPWDNEQFF.

A few counts support this clonotype. The chain combines TRBV7-2 with TRBJ1-4; the D is unclear. The CDR3 extends over 13 amino acids. Deletions cut 2 bases from V and 3 bases from J, with 4 bases between. Germline V gives CDR1 SGHTA, CDR2 FQGNSA. The chain's CDR3 is CASSLLANEKLFF. As DNA, the CDR3 is TGTGCCAGCAGCTTACTAGCTAATGAAAAACTGTTTTTT.

This clonotype was seen ten or more times. V and J are TRBV27 and TRBJ2-7, with 8 bases identical to TRBD1. There are 16 residues in the CDR3. The ends lost 3 bases at V and 5 bases at J; junction bases unmatched: 12. Germline CDR1 is MNHEY and CDR2 is SMNVEV (reference sequence). The CDR3, as DNA: TGTGCCAGCAGTTTGGTCGGCCGGCAGGGGGCACACGAGCAGTACTTC. This gives the protein CASSLVGRQGAHEQYF.

This clonotype was recorded at least ten times. This chain uses TRBV7-9 with TRBJ2-1; TRBD1 matches 9 bases. Trimming at V came to 2 bases and at J to 4 bases, leaving 9 bases not matched to a gene. The germline V gene has CDR1 SEHNR and CDR2 FQNEAQ (reference sequence). CDR3 length: 17 residues. In DNA, the CDR3 is TGTGCCAGCAGCTTACCGACCGGGACAGGGATATACAATGAGCAGTTCTTC. It translates to CASSLPTGTGIYNEQFF.

About this clonotype: Since a much larger clone is just one base distant, this may be a read error. The rearrangement uses TRBV29-1 and TRBJ2-7; TRBD2 matches at 9 bases. Trimming at V came to 7 bases and at J to 0 bases, leaving 7 bases not matched to a gene. Per the germline V gene, CDR1 is SQVTM and CDR2 is ANQGSEA. The CDR3 runs to 14 residues. CDR3 protein: CSARTSENSYEQYF. CDR3 DNA sequence: TGCAGCGCACGGACTAGCGAAAACTCCTACGAGCAGTACTTC.

This clonotype was counted a few times. A much larger clone differs by one base, so this may be a read error. The chain joins TRBV3-1 to TRBJ2-1; 9 bases line up with TRBD2. The CDR3 is 14 amino acids. The V gene's germline CDR1 is LGHDT and CDR2 YNNKEL (reference sequence). The CDR3 sequence is CASSQLAGDNEPFF. The CDR3 DNA reads as TGTGCCAGCAGCCAATTAGCGGGGGACAATGAGCCGTTCTTC.

This clonotype was recorded at least ten times. This chain joins TRBV20-1 and TRBJ1-1; TRBD1 agrees at 7 bases. The CDR3 covers 15 residues. Germline V gives CDR1 DFQATT, CDR2 SNEGSKA (reference sequence). Trimming cost V 1 base and J 1 base; bases outside gene matches: 6. The CDR3 reads CSARATQGPNTEAFF. As DNA, the CDR3 is TGCAGTGCTAGAGCCACACAGGGGCCGAACACTGAAGCTTTCTTT.

This clonotype was seen a handful of times. This chain connects TRBV20-1 to TRBJ1-3; D ambiguous. Trimming removed 4 bases from V and 6 bases from J, with 16 bases in between. This CDR3 contains 14 residues. Germline-derived CDR1 and CDR2 are DFQATT and SNEGSKA (reference sequence). As DNA, the CDR3 is TGCAGTGCTACCACGGACGCTGGGATAAACACCATATATTTT. The encoded protein is CSATTDAGINTIYF.

The J gene is TRBJ1-2, the V gene TRBV20-1; 8 bases agree with TRBD1. The CDR3 is 15 amino acids. Trimming removed 2 bases from V and 1 base from J; junction bases left unmatched: 6. Germline V gene sequence: CDR1 DFQATT, CDR2 SNEGSKA (reference sequence). This CDR3 reads CSARSHGQGNYGYTF. The CDR3 DNA reads TGCAGTGCTAGATCCCACGGACAGGGTAACTATGGCTACACCTTC.

This clonotype was seen repeatedly, ten times or more. The chain couples TRBV28 to TRBJ1-5; 7 bases fit TRBD1. V lost 6 bases and J lost 6; bases outside the gene matches: 11. The CDR3 length is 15 residues. Germline loops: CDR1 MDHEN, CDR2 SYDVKM. CDR3 amino acids: CASSFDRDSIQPQHF. CDR3 sequence (DNA): TGTGCCAGCAGCTTCGACCGGGACAGTATTCAGCCCCAGCATTTT.

Points on this clonotype: A junction boundary mismatches the germline segment, possibly from a read error. The gene calls are TRBV5-1 and TRBJ1-4; D ambiguous. CDR3 length equals 15 residues. Germline-derived CDR1 and CDR2 are SGHRS and YFSETQ. CDR3 sequence reads: CASGLAGSHNEKLFF. As DNA, the CDR3 is TGCGCCAGCGGCTTGGCGGGCAGTCATAATGAAAAACTGTTTTTT. Full variable domain (missing parts from reference TRBV5-1 and TRBJ1-4): KAGVTQTPRYLIKTRGQQVTLSCSPISGHRSVSWYQQTPGQGLQFLFEYFSETQRNKGNFPGRFSGRQFSNSRSEMNVSTLELGDSALYLCASGLAGSHNEKLFFGSGTQLSVL.

This clonotype was observed at least ten times. This chain connects TRBV20-1 to TRBJ1-1; the D is unclear. The ends were cut back, 8 bases at V and 1 base at J, with 11 bases in the middle. Germline V lookup: CDR1 DFQATT, CDR2 SNEGSKA (reference sequence). This CDR3 is 12 amino acids long. The CDR3 nucleotides are TGCAGTCTCCAGCCCTGGAACACTGAAGCTTTCTTT. It encodes CSLQPWNTEAFF.

This clonotype occurred many times. This chain links TRBV5-5 with TRBJ2-3, with 7 bases identical to TRBD2. Germline assignment: CDR1 SGHKS and CDR2 YYEKEE (reference sequence). This CDR3 spans 15 amino acids. The V segment lost 7 bases and the J segment 5 bases; nucleotides outside the gene matches: 13. CDR3 protein: CASLGGGLTIDTQYF. CDR3 sequence (DNA): TGTGCCAGCCTTGGGGGGGGTCTAACCATAGATACGCAGTATTTT.

Concerning this clonotype: This sequence may be a read error, since a much larger clone differs from it by one base. The rearrangement joins TRBV28 to TRBJ1-5; 10 nucleotides line up with TRBD1. Germline CDR1 MDHEN, CDR2 SYDVKM. The CDR3 consists of 16 residues. The V and J ends lost 5 bases and 7 bases, in that order; junction bases with no gene match: 11. CDR3 amino acids: CASSGNVGQGIQPQHF. Written as DNA, the CDR3 is TGTGCCAGCAGTGGAAACGTGGGACAGGGGATACAGCCCCAGCATTTT. The variable domain in full, completed from reference TRBV28 and TRBJ1-5, reads DVKVTQSSRYLVKRTGEKVFLECVQDMDHENMFWYRQDPGLGLRLIYFSYDVKMKEKGDIPEGYSVSREKKERFSLILESASTNQTSMYLCASSGNVGQGIQPQHFGDGTRLSIL.

The table lists this clonotype with a few counts. This chain connects TRBV28 to TRBJ2-2, with 9 bases matching TRBD1. The V gene end was trimmed by 5 bases and the J gene end by 8 bases; junction bases not matched to a gene: 6. This CDR3 spans 14 amino acids. Germline V gene lookup returns CDR1 MDHEN and CDR2 SYDVKM. This CDR3 reads CASSIQGAGGELFF. CDR3 nucleotides: TGTGCCAGCAGTATACAGGGGGCGGGAGGGGAGCTGTTTTTT.

For this clonotype: This is likely a read error, given that the CDR3 carries no conserved phenylalanine or tryptophan at its end. The DNA is left out, because the CDR3 cannot be placed on it with certainty; the CDR3 is given as TCRdb lists it. The V and J genes are TRBV28 and TRBJ2-1; the table's D call of TRBD1 was not tested on the DNA. CDR1 MDHEN and CDR2 SYDVKM come from the germline V gene. The CDR3 numbers 12 amino acids, ends counted. The CDR3 protein is CASSSRGRREEV.

This clonotype was seen at least ten times. The gene calls are TRBV20-1 and TRBJ2-3; D is unresolved. The CDR3 contains 13 residues. Germline V gene lookup returns CDR1 DFQATT and CDR2 SNEGSKA (reference sequence). Trimming pared 6 bases from V and 3 bases from J, leaving 13 bases between. CDR3 residues: CSAGPQSTDTQYF. CDR3 DNA: TGCAGTGCCGGACCCCAGAGTACAGATACGCAGTATTTT.